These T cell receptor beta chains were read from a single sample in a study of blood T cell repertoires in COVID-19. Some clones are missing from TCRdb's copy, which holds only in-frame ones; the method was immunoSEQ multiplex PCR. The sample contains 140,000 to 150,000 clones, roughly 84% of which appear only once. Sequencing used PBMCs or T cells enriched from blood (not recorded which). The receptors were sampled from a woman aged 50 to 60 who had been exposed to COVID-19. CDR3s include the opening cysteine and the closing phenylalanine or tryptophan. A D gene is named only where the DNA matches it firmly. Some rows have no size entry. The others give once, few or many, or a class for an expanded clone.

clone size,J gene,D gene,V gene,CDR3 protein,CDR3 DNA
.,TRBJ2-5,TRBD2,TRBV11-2,CASATGTSHTETQYF,TGTGCCAGCGCCACCGGGACTAGTCATACGGAGACCCAGTACTTC
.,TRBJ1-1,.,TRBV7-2,CASRAGATQNTEAFF,TGTGCCAGCAGGGCGGGGGCGACCCAGAACACTGAAGCTTTCTTT
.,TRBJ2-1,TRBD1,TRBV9,CASSVGQGYNEQFF,TGTGCCAGCAGCGTCGGACAGGGCTACAATGAGCAGTTCTTC
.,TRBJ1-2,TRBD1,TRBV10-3,CAITGTGGSGYTF,TGTGCCATCACAGGGACAGGGGGAAGTGGCTACACCTTC
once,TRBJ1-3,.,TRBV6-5,CASGKAGSSGNTIYF,TGTGCCAGCGGCAAGGCGGGCTCCTCTGGAAACACCATATATTTT
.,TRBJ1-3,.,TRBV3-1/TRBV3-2,CASSQGESGNTIYF,TGTGCCAGCAGCCAAGGAGAATCTGGAAACACCATATATTTT
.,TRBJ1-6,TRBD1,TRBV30,CASGTGGTVGSPLHF,TGTGCCTCTGGGACAGGGGGAACTGTTGGTTCACCCCTCCACTTT
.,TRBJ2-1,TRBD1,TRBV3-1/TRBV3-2,CASSQGQGGGQFF,TGTGCCAGCAGCCAGGGACAGGGCGGAGGGCAGTTCTTC
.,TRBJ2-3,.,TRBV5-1,CASSLGVSTDTQYF,TGCGCCAGCAGCTTGGGCGTTAGCACAGATACGCAGTATTTT
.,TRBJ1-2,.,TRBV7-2,CASRKEGPGYGYTF,TGTGCCAGCCGGAAGGAGGGGCCAGGGTATGGCTACACCTTC
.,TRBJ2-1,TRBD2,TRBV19,CASSIVRLAGGVNEQFF,TGTGCCAGTAGTATAGTTCGACTAGCGGGGGGTGTCAATGAGCAGTTCTTC
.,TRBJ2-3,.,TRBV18,CASSPTGEDTQYF,TGTGCCAGCTCACCAACGGGAGAGGATACGCAGTATTTT
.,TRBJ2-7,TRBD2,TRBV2,CASRRDWGGPPYEQYF,TGTGCCAGCAGGCGGGATTGGGGGGGTCCCCCCTACGAGCAGTACTTC
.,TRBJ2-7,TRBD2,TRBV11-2,CASSLGASGVSYEQYF,TGTGCCAGCAGCTTAGGGGCTAGCGGGGTCTCCTACGAGCAGTACTTC
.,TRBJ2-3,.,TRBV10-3,CAISGARRNTQYF,TGTGCCATCAGTGGGGCTCGCAGAAATACGCAGTATTTT
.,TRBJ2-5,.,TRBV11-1,CASSLDRAEGETQYF,TGTGCCAGCAGCTTAGACAGGGCAGAGGGGGAGACCCAGTACTTC
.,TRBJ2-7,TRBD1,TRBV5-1,CASSLTTGGYEQYF,TGCGCCAGCAGCTTGACGACAGGGGGCTACGAGCAGTACTTC
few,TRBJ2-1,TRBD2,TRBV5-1,CASSFSSGSYNEQFF,TGCGCCAGCAGCTTTTCTAGCGGCTCCTACAATGAGCAGTTCTTC
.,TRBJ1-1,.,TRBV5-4,CASSLSGLGEAFF,TGTGCCAGCAGCTTGAGCGGTTTGGGTGAAGCTTTCTTT
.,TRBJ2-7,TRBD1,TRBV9,CASSGTGEYEQYF,TGTGCCAGCAGTGGGACAGGTGAATACGAGCAGTACTTC
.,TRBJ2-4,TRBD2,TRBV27,CASSKRLAGGKNIQYF,TGTGCCAGCTCCAAGCGACTAGCGGGGGGGAAAAACATTCAGTACTTC
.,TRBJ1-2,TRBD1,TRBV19,CASSATTGGGYTF,TGTGCCAGTAGTGCAACGACAGGGGGCGGCTACACCTTC
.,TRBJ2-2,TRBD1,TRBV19,CASSIADRVTGELFF,TGTGCCAGTAGTATAGCGGACAGGGTCACCGGGGAGCTGTTTTTT
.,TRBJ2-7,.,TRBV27,CASSSPLEQYF,TGTGCCAGCAGCTCCCCCCTCGAGCAGTACTTC
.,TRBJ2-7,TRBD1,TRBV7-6,CASSLARGTVQIPYEQYF,TGTGCCAGCAGCTTAGCTCGAGGGACAGTCCAAATCCCCTACGAGCAGTACTTC
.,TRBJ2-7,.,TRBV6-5,CASSSGGDEQYF,TGTGCCAGCAGTTCTGGGGGCGACGAGCAGTACTTC
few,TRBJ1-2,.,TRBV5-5,CASSIAGEAGYTF,TGTGCCAGCAGCATTGCCGGGGAAGCTGGCTACACCTTC
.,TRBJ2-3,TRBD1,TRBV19,CASSAGDRGGTDTQYF,TGTGCCAGTAGTGCAGGGGACAGGGGAGGGACAGATACGCAGTATTTT
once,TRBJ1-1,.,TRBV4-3,CASSPSWGGDTEAFF,TGCGCCAGCAGCCCAAGTTGGGGGGGGGACACTGAAGCTTTCTTT
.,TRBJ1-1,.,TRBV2,CASREANRRGAAFF,TGTGCCAGCAGGGAAGCTAACCGAAGGGGCGCCGCTTTCTTT
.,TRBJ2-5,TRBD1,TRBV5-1,CASSTGQGYETQYF,TGCGCCAGCAGCACCGGACAGGGTTATGAGACCCAGTACTTC
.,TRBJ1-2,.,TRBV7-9,CASSPGVAYGYTF,TGTGCCAGCAGCCCCGGGGTTGCCTATGGCTACACCTTC
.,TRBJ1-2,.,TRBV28,CASGISGGYTF,TGTGCCAGCGGCATATCGGGAGGCTACACCTTC
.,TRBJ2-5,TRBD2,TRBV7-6,CASSSGLAGVETQYF,TGTGCCAGCAGCTCGGGACTAGCGGGAGTTGAGACCCAGTACTTC
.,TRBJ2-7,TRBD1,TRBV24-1,CATSDAATGGAGSEQYF,TGTGCCACCAGTGATGCGGCTACAGGGGGCGCGGGTTCCGAGCAGTACTTC
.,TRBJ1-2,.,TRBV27,CASSFRGTYGYTF,TGTGCCAGCAGTTTCCGGGGTACCTATGGCTACACCTTC
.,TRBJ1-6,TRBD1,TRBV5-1,CASSLWTGVGSPLHF,TGCGCCAGCAGCCTCTGGACAGGGGTAGGTTCACCCCTCCACTTT
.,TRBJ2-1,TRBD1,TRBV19,CASSLTGDPNEQFF,TGTGCCAGTAGCCTGACAGGGGATCCCAATGAGCAGTTCTTC
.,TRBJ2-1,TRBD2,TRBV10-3,CAINGGDGYNEQFF,TGTGCCATCAACGGGGGGGATGGCTACAATGAGCAGTTCTTC
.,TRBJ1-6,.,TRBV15,CATSQEGPPLHF,TGTGCCACCAGCCAGGAGGGTCCACCCCTCCACTTT
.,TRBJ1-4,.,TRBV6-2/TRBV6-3,CASSAPYEKLFF,TGTGCCAGCAGTGCGCCGTATGAAAAACTGTTTTTT
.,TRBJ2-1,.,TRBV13,CASSRVSHEQFF,TGTGCCAGCAGCCGGGTCTCACATGAGCAGTTCTTC
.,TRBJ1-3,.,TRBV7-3,CASPGGSTLSGNTIYF,TGTGCCAGCCCGGGGGGGTCGACACTCTCTGGAAACACCATATATTTT
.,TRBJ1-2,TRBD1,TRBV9,CASRPTPVGQGLHYGYTF,TGTGCCAGCAGACCGACCCCCGTAGGACAGGGATTACACTATGGCTACACCTTC
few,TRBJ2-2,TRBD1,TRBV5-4,CASSFRDRGGPGELFF,TGTGCCAGCAGCTTTCGGGACAGGGGCGGACCCGGGGAGCTGTTTTTT
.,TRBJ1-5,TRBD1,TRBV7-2,CASSLGLQGTGQPQHF,TGTGCCAGCAGCTTAGGTCTGCAGGGGACAGGACAGCCCCAGCATTTT
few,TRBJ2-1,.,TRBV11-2,CASSLGARGSYNEQFF,TGTGCCAGCAGCTTAGGGGCCCGGGGTTCCTACAATGAGCAGTTCTTC
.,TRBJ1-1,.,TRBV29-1,CSFTRSTGNTEAFF,TGCAGCTTCACGCGGAGTACAGGGAACACTGAAGCTTTCTTT
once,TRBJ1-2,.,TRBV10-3,CAISESENRDKDGYTF,TGTGCCATCAGTGAGTCAGAGAACAGGGACAAAGATGGCTACACCTTC
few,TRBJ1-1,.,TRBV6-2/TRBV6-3,CASSYYKSHSEAFF,TGTGCCAGCAGTTACTATAAGTCTCACTCTGAAGCTTTCTTT
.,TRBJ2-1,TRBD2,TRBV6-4,CASSGEPGLVGEQFF,TGTGCCAGCAGTGGCGAACCGGGACTAGTGGGTGAGCAGTTCTTC
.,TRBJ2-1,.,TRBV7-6,CASSPAGLYNEQFF,TGTGCCAGCAGCCCCGCCGGACTATACAATGAGCAGTTCTTC
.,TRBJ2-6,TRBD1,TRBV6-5,CASSYGTGTGANVLTF,TGTGCCAGCAGTTACGGGACAGGGACCGGGGCCAACGTCCTGACTTTC
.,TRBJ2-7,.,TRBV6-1,CASSEFWGPEYEQYF,TGTGCCAGCAGTGAATTCTGGGGGCCCGAGTACGAGCAGTACTTC
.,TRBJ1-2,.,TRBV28,CASTLGGRGGYTF,TGTGCCAGCACCCTGGGGGGTAGAGGTGGCTACACCTTC
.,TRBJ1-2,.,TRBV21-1,CASSSAATSMGYTF,TGTGCCAGCAGCTCGGCGGCCACGTCTATGGGCTACACCTTC
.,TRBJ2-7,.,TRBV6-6,CASSYLGRSYEQYF,TGTGCCAGCAGTTACCTGGGCAGGTCCTACGAGCAGTACTTC
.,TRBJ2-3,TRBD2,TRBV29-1,CSVLDPGLVIPSTDTQYF,TGCAGCGTTCTGGACCCGGGACTAGTGATTCCTAGCACAGATACGCAGTATTTT
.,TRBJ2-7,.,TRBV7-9,CASSSFGGEQYF,TGTGCCAGCAGCTCCTTCGGGGGCGAGCAGTACTTC